Below, 14 T cell receptor beta chains from the same sample are listed, as sequenced in a study of CD8 T cells in ankylosing spondylitis. Study findings and constraints: Apparently characteristic of ankylosing spondylitis blood was a TCR beta motif (roughly eight highly homologous variants).

Their antigen targets remain unknown. Each CDR3 protein gets one entry after TCRdb re-called the 5' RACE reads with MiXCR. The data show 700,000 or so distinct CDR3 sequences, with around a fifth seen just once and under 20% held by the top ten. Sequenced sample: blood, either unsorted or a sorted T cell fraction (not recorded which). The receptors here all came from a male donor with ankylosing spondylitis.

This chain connects TRBV7-2 to TRBJ1-1, with a possible D match to TRBD1 (6 bases). The CDR3 spans 15 residues. V lost 8 bases and J lost 6, with 22 bases in between. Germline CDR1 reads SGHTA; CDR2 reads FQGNSA. Here the CDR3 DNA reads TGTGCCAGCCGGGGGCAGGGAGCGACGGGAGCTGAAGCTTTCTTT. This translates into CASRGQGATGAEAFF.

The rearrangement links TRBV7-9 to TRBJ1-5; TRBD1 aligns across 8 bases. The CDR3 sequence is 15 residues long. Germline CDR1 and CDR2: SEHNR and FQNEAQ (reference sequence). V lost 3 bases and J lost 8; bases outside the gene matches: 9. The CDR3 is CASSFQGAVGEPQHF. The CDR3 DNA reads as TGTGCCAGCAGCTTCCAGGGGGCCGTTGGGGAGCCCCAGCATTTT.

This clonotype was counted a few times. V and J are TRBV29-1 and TRBJ2-1; 11 bases match TRBD2. CDR1 is SQVTM, CDR2 ANQGSEA, per germline. V lost 2 bases and J lost 14; bases outside the gene matches: 11. The CDR3 consists of 14 residues. The CDR3 region is CSVEWGSGRAWKFF. In nucleotides, the CDR3 is TGCAGCGTTGAATGGGGTAGCGGGAGGGCGTGGAAGTTCTTC.

The chain combines TRBV20-1 with TRBJ2-1, with D possibly being TRBD2 (6 bases). Looked up from germline, CDR1 is DFQATT and CDR2 is SNEGSKA (reference sequence). The CDR3 totals 13 residues. Trimming pared 5 bases from V and 4 bases from J, leaving 12 bases between. The CDR3 reads CSAGAGGYNEQFF. The CDR3 bases are TGCAGTGCTGGAGCCGGGGGATACAATGAGCAGTTCTTC.

This clonotype was found a few times. The DNA of the CDR3 is TGCGCCAGCAGCATGGGACAGGGTCAAGAGACCCAGTACTTC. It is translated as CASSMGQGQETQYF. V gene TRBV5-1 combines with J gene TRBJ2-5; 9 bases align to TRBD1. CDR3 length: 14 amino acids. Trimming cost V 4 bases and J 2 bases; bases outside gene matches: 3. Germline CDR1 and CDR2: SGHRS and YFSETQ.

The genes are TRBV7-9 and TRBJ2-7; 7 bases map to TRBD1. The CDR3 runs to 13 residues. V lost 5 bases to trimming and J lost 7 bases; unmatched junction nucleotides: 8. The germline V gene has CDR1 SEHNR and CDR2 FQNEAQ (reference sequence). CDR3 region: CASSRDSIGEQYF. In DNA form, the CDR3 reads TGTGCCAGCAGCCGGGACAGTATCGGGGAGCAGTACTTC.

This clonotype was found many times. The chain combines TRBV6-1 with TRBJ1-1; 10 nucleotides line up with TRBD1. Germline CDR1 and CDR2: MNHNS and SASEGT. This CDR3 is built from 13 residues. V lost 6 bases to trimming and J lost 4 bases; unmatched junction nucleotides: 2. The CDR3 sequence is CASSRTGGTEAFF. For the CDR3, the DNA is TGTGCCAGCAGCCGGACAGGGGGCACTGAAGCTTTCTTT.

This chain connects TRBV4-3 to TRBJ2-7; tentative D call: TRBD2 (5 bases). Germline V gene lookup returns CDR1 LGHNA and CDR2 YSLEER. This CDR3 is 13 amino acids long. V was shortened by 0 bases and J by 4 bases, with 7 bases between the two germline ends. The CDR3 sequence is CASSQDWTYEQYF. In DNA form, the CDR3 reads TGCGCCAGCAGCCAAGATTGGACTTACGAGCAGTACTTC.

A few counts support this clonotype. The CDR3 here is CASSAAGTANSPLHF. As DNA, the CDR3 is TGTGCCAGCAGTGCGGCTGGGACCGCTAATTCACCCCTCCACTTT. The chain uses TRBV6-1 and TRBJ1-6, with D perhaps TRBD1 (5 bases). Germline loops: CDR1 MNHNS, CDR2 SASEGT. CDR3 size: 15 residues. Trimming pared 4 bases from V and 6 bases from J, leaving 13 bases between.

In its sample, this clonotype was seen a few times. The chain couples TRBV12-3 or TRBV12-4 to TRBJ2-7; D uncertain. This CDR3 is 12 amino acids long. Trimming shortened V by 4 bases and J by 2 bases, and 6 bases separated the two germline ends. In DNA, the CDR3 is TGTGCCAGCAGTTGGGTCCCCTACGAGCAGTACTTC. Translating gives CASSWVPYEQYF.

The gene calls are TRBV15 and TRBJ2-1; the match to TRBD2 covers 10 bases. The trim removed 4 bases at V and 5 bases at J, leaving 5 bases unmatched. CDR3 length: 15 residues. Germline values: CDR1 LNHNV, CDR2 YYDKDF (reference sequence). CDR3 in amino acids: CATSTSGGPNNEQFF. Written as DNA, the CDR3 is TGTGCCACCAGCACTAGCGGGGGACCCAACAATGAGCAGTTCTTC.

This clonotype was picked up a small number of times. The DNA for the CDR3 is TGTGCCAGCAGCTTGCAGGCGGGGGAGCTGTTTTTT. Translation: CASSLQAGELFF. The V and J genes are TRBV5-8 and TRBJ2-2; no definite D call. Trimming cost V 1 base and J 8 bases, with 6 bases left between them. The germline V gene encodes CDR1 SGHTS and CDR2 YDEGEE. The CDR3 consists of 12 residues.

This clonotype was found a few times. The chain carries TRBV6-1 and TRBJ1-2; perhaps TRBD1 as D (6 bases). Germline CDR1 MNHNS, CDR2 SASEGT. The CDR3 runs to 14 residues. V was shortened by 6 bases and J by 0 bases, with 11 bases between the two germline ends. The CDR3, as DNA: TGTGCCAGCAGCGACAGGTCAACTAACTATGGCTACACCTTC. It yields the protein CASSDRSTNYGYTF.

The chain has TRBV12-3 or TRBV12-4 and TRBJ1-4; the D gene is possibly TRBD1 (5 bases). CDR3 length: 16 residues. Trimming pared 6 bases from V and 7 bases from J, leaving 21 bases between. The CDR3 DNA follows: TGTGCCAGCAGGGTGGGCTCTACGGGGGGTAGTGAAAAACTGTTTTTT. Amino acids: CASRVGSTGGSEKLFF.